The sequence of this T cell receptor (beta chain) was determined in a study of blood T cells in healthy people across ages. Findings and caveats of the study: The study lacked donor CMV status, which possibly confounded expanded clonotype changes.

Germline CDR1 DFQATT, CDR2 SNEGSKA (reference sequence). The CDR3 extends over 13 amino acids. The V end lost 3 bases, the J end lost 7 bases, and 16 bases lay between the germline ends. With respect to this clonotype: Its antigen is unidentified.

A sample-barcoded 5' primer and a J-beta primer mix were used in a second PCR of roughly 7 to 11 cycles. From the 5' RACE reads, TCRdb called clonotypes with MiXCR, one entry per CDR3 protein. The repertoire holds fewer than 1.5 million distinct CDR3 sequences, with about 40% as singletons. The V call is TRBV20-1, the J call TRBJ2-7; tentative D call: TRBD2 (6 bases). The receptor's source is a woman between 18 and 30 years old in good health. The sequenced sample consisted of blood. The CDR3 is CSASRDLGNEQYF. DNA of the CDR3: TGCAGTGCTAGCAGGGACTTGGGAAATGAGCAGTACTTC.